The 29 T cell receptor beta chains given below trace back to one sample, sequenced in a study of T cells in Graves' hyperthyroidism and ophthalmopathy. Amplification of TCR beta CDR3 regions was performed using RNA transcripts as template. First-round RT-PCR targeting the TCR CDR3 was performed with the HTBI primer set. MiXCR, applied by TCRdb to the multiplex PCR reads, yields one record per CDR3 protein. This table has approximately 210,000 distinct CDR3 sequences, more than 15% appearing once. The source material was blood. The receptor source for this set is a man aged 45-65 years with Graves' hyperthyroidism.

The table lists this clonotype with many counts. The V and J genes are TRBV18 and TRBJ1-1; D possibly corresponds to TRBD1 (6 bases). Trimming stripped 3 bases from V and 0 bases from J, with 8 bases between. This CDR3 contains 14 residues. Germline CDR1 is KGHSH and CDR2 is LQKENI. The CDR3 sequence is CASSPGQLNTEAFF. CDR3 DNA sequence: TGTGCCAGCTCACCGGGACAATTGAACACTGAAGCTTTCTTT.

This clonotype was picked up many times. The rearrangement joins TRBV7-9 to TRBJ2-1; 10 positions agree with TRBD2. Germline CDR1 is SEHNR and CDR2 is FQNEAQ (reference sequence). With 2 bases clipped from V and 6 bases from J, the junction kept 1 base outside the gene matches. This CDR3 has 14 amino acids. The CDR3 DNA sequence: TGTGCCAGCAGCTTAATAGCGGGGGGCAATGAGCAGTTCTTC. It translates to CASSLIAGGNEQFF.

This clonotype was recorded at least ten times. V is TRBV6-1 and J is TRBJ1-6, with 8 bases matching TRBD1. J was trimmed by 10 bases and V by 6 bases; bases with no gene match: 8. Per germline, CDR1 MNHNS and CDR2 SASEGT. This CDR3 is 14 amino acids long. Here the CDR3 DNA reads TGTGCCAGCAGCCCGGACAGGGTACGGTCACCCCTCCACTTT. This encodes CASSPDRVRSPLHF.

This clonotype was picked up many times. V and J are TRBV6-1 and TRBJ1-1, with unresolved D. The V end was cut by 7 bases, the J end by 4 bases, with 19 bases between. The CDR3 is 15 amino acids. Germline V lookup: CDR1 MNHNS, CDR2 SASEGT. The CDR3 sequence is CASTLLSRAATEAFF. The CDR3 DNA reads TGTGCCAGCACACTCCTATCGAGGGCGGCCACTGAAGCTTTCTTT.

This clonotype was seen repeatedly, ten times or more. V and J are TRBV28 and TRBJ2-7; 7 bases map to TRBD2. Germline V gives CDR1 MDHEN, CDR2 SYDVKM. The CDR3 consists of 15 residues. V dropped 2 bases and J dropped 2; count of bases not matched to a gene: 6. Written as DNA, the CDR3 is TGTGCCAGCAGTTTAACGGGACTACTGGCCTACGAGCAGTACTTC. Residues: CASSLTGLLAYEQYF. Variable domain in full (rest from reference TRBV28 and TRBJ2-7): DVKVTQSSRYLVKRTGEKVFLECVQDMDHENMFWYRQDPGLGLRLIYFSYDVKMKEKGDIPEGYSVSREKKERFSLILESASTNQTSMYLCASSLTGLLAYEQYFGPGTRLTVT.

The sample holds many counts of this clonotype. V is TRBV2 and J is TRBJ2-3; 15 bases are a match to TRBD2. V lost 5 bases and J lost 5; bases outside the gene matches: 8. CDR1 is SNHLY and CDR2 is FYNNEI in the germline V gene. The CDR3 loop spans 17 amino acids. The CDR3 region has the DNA TGTGCCAGCAGTTACGGACTAGCGGGAGGGCCAGGAGATACGCAGTATTTT. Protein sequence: CASSYGLAGGPGDTQYF.

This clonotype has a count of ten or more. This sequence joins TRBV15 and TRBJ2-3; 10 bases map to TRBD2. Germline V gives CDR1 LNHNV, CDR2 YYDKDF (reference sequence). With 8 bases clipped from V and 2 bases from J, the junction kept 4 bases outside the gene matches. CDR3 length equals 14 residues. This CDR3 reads CATRTSGYTDTQYF. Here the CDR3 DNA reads TGTGCCACCCGGACTAGCGGATACACAGATACGCAGTATTTT.

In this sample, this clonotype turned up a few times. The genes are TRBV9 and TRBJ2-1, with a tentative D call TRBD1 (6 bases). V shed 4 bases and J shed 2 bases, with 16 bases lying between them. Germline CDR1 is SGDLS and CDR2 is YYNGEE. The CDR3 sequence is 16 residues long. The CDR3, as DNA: TGTGCCAGCAGCTTTCCTGGGACAACTCCCTACAATGAGCAGTTCTTC. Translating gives CASSFPGTTPYNEQFF.

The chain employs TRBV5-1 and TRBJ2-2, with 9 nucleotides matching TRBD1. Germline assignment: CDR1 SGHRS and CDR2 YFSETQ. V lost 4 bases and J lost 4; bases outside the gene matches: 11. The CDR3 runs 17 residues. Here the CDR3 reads CASSPMAQGAGTGELFF. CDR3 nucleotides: TGCGCCAGCAGCCCTATGGCACAGGGGGCTGGCACCGGGGAGCTGTTTTTT. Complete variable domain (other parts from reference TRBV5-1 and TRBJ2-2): KAGVTQTPRYLIKTRGQQVTLSCSPISGHRSVSWYQQTPGQGLQFLFEYFSETQRNKGNFPGRFSGRQFSNSRSEMNVSTLELGDSALYLCASSPMAQGAGTGELFFGEGSRLTVL.

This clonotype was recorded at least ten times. The CDR3 DNA follows: TGTGCCAGCAGTTACGACGGACCAAACTATGGCTACACCTTC. Residues: CASSYDGPNYGYTF. This sequence joins TRBV6-6 and TRBJ1-2; D call uncertain. The CDR3 loop spans 14 amino acids. V lost 2 bases and J 2 bases, leaving 9 bases between the germline ends. Germline CDR1 MNHNY, CDR2 SVGAGI (reference sequence).

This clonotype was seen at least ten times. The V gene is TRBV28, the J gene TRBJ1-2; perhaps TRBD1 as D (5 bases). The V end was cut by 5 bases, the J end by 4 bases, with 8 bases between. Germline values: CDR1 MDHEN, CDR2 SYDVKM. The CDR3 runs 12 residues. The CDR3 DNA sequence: TGTGCCAGCAGTAGACAGATCTATGGCTACACCTTC. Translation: CASSRQIYGYTF.

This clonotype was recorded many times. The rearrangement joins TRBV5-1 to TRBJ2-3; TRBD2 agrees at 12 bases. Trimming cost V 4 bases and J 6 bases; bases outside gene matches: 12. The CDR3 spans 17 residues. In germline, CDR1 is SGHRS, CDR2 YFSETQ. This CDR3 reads CASSVGSTSGSRDTQYF. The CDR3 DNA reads TGCGCCAGCAGCGTTGGCTCGACTAGCGGGAGCCGCGATACGCAGTATTTT.

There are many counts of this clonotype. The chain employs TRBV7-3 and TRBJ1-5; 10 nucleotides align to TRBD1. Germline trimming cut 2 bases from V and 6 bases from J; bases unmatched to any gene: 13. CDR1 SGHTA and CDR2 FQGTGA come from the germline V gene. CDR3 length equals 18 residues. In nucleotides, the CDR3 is TGTGCCAGCAGCTTAGCTCCGGACAGGGGGATTGGGGTTCAGCCCCAGCATTTT. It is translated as CASSLAPDRGIGVQPQHF.

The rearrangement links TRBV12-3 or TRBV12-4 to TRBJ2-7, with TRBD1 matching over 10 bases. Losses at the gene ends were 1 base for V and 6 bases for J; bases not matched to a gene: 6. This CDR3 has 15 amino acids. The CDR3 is CASSLGQGAVCEQYF. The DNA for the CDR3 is TGTGCCAGCAGTTTAGGACAGGGGGCTGTATGCGAGCAGTACTTC.

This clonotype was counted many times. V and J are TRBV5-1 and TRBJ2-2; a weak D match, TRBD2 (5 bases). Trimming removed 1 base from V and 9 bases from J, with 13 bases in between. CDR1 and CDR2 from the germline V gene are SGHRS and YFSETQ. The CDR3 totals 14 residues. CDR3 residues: CASSLRPEDWELFF. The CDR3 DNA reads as TGCGCCAGCAGCTTGAGACCCGAGGACTGGGAGCTGTTTTTT.

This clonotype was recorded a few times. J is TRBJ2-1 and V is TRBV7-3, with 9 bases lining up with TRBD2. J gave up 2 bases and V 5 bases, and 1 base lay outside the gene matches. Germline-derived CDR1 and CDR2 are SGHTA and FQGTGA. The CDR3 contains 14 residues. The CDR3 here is CASSIAGAYNEQFF. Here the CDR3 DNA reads TGTGCCAGCAGCATAGCGGGAGCCTACAATGAGCAGTTCTTC.

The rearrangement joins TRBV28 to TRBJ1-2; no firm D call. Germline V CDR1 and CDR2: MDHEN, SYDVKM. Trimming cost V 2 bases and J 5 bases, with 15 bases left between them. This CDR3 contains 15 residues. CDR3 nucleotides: TGTGCCAGCAGTTTAAACCCGGGAACCCTTTATGGCTACACCTTC. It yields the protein CASSLNPGTLYGYTF.

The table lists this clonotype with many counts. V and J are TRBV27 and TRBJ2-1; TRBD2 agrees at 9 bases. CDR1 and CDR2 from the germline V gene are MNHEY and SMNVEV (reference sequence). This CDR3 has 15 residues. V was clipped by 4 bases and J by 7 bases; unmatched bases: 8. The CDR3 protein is CASSWNSGGHNEQFF. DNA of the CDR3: TGTGCCAGCAGTTGGAATAGCGGGGGCCATAATGAGCAGTTCTTC.

The CDR3 nucleotides read TGTGCCAGCGGGGGCCCACGGGAGGTAGTTCCGTACTTC. Its translation is CASGGPREVVPYF. The J gene is TRBJ2-4, the V gene TRBV5-5; D might be TRBD2 (7 bases). Looked up from germline, CDR1 is SGHKS and CDR2 is YYEKEE (reference sequence). Trimming removed 7 bases from V and 15 bases from J, with 23 bases in between. The CDR3 consists of 13 residues.

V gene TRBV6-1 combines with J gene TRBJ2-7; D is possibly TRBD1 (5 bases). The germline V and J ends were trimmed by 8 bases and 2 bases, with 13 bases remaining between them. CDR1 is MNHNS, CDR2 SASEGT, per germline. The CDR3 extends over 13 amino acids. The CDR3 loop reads CASRKTVTYEQYF. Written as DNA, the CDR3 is TGTGCCAGCCGGAAGACAGTTACCTACGAGCAGTACTTC.

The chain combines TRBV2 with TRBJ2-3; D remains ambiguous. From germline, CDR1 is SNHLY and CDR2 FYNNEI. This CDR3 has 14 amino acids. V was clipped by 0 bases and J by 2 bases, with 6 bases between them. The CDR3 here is CASSEARTTDTQYF. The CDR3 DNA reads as TGTGCCAGCAGTGAAGCGAGAACCACAGATACGCAGTATTTT.

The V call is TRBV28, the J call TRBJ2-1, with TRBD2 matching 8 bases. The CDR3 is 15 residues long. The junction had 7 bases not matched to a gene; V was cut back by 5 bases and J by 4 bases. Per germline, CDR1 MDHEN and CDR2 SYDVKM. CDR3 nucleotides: TGTGCCAGCAGTCAACTAGCGGAGAGTTACAATGAGCAGTTCTTC. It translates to CASSQLAESYNEQFF.

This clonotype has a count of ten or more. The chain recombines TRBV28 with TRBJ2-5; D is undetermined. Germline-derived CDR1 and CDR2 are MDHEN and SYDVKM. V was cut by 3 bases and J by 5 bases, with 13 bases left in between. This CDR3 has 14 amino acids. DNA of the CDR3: TGTGCCAGCAGTTTTTCGGTGGGCCCCGAGACCCAGTACTTC. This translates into CASSFSVGPETQYF.

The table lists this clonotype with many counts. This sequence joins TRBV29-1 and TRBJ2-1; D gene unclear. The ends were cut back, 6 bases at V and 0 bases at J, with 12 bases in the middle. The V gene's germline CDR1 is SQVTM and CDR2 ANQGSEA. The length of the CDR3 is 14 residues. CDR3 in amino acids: CSVLLTFSYNEQFF. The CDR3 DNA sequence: TGCAGCGTCTTACTAACATTCTCCTACAATGAGCAGTTCTTC.

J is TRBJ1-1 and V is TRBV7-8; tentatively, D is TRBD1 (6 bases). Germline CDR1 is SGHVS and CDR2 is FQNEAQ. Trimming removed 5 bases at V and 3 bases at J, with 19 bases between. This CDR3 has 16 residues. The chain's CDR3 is CASSNTGWGQDTEAFF. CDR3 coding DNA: TGTGCCAGCAGCAACACCGGGTGGGGGCAGGACACTGAAGCTTTCTTT.

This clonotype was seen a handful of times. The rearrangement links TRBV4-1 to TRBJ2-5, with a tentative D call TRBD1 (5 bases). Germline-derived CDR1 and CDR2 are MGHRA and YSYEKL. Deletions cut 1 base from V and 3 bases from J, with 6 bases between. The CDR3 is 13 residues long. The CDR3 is CASSQAREETQYF. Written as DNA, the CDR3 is TGCGCCAGCAGCCAAGCCAGGGAAGAGACCCAGTACTTC.

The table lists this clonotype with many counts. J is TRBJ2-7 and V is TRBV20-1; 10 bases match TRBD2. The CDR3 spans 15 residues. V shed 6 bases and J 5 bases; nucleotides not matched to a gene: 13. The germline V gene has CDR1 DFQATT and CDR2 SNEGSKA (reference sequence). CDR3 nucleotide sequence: TGCAGTGCACGTCCCGCTAGCGGGAGCGGGAACGAGCAGTACTTC. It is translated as CSARPASGSGNEQYF.

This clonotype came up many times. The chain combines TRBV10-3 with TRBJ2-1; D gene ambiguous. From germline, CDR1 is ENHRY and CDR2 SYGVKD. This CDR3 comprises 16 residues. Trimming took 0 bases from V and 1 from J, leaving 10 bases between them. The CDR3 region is CAISESRVGSYNEQFF. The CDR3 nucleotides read TGTGCCATCAGTGAGTCACGGGTCGGGTCCTACAATGAGCAGTTCTTC.

In DNA form, the CDR3 reads TGCAGTGCTAGAGTGCCAGGAGTCAGGTCCTACGAGCAGTACTTC. Amino acids: CSARVPGVRSYEQYF. V usage is TRBV20-1 and J usage is TRBJ2-7, with unresolved D. Germline loops: CDR1 DFQATT, CDR2 SNEGSKA (reference sequence). This CDR3 region has 15 residues. Trimming removed 1 base at V and 1 base at J, with 14 bases between.